This TCR beta chain was captured by sequencing in a study of low-dose radiotherapy and immunotherapy resistance in tumors. Turning to the study itself: The schedule for Cohort 2 used 1 Gy per fraction every two weeks, which added up to 13 Gy over 26 weeks. Every two weeks patients got nivolumab 240 mg flat dose, plus ipilimumab 1 mg/kg every six weeks, intravenously. Treatment included intravenous cyclophosphamide dosed at 200 mg/m2 every two weeks, one day before radiation and immunotherapy.

The time point is: after trial treatment. Treatment denoted: LDRT plus nivolumab, ipilimumab, low-dose cyclophosphamide and aspirin (RACIN trial). Primers targeting TRAV and TRBV primed first-strand cDNA, covering alpha and beta chains. PCR amplification of the TCRs was performed with Phusion for 20 PCR cycles, and it relied on a constant-region primer together with a V-primer adapter. The isolated mRNA underwent amplification through in vitro transcription. Using its own MiXCR run on the reads, TCRdb lists one record per CDR3 protein. The profile covers roughly 95,000 distinct CDR3 sequences, with 20% to 25% appearing a single time and around 13% taken by the ten largest. This clonotype was seen many times. V was shortened by 0 bases and J by 4 bases, with 14 bases between the two germline ends. Germline V gene data show CDR1 as SGDLS and CDR2 as YYNGEE. The CDR3 runs to 15 residues.

This chain connects TRBV9 to TRBJ2-7; possible D gene TRBD2, 6 bases. This specimen was PBMCs, taken after low-dose radiotherapy plus immunotherapy. The sequence was obtained from a female donor with ovarian cancer. As DNA, the CDR3 is TGTGCCAGCAGCGTAGGGTTAGATGCGGGGTACGAGCAGTACTTC. Translation gives CASSVGLDAGYEQYF.